The sequence of this T cell receptor (beta chain) was determined in a study of blood T cell repertoires in COVID-19. The assay was immunoSEQ multiplex PCR, and TCRdb's table has in-frame clones only and misses some. Of about 130,000 clones in the sample, approximately 74% are singletons; the top ten hold around 6%. The sequenced sample consisted of peripheral blood. The receptor was derived from a man in his sixties with acute or convalescent COVID-19.

The CDR3, as DNA: TGTGCCACCAGTGACCCGGCATCTAGCGGGAAGTACAATGAGCAGTTCTTC. As protein: CATSDPASSGKYNEQFF. The rearrangement uses TRBV24-1 and TRBJ2-1; 9 bases align to TRBD2. The CDR3 is 17 residues long. The trim removed 4 bases at V and 4 bases at J, leaving 10 bases unmatched. Germline CDR1 and CDR2: KGHDR and SFDVKD.